This TCR beta chain was identified in a study of T cells after yellow fever vaccination. Whole-study results and caveats: Researchers report a weaker secondary response that nonetheless peaked faster, day 5 versus 15.

This clonotype was found a few times. Its specificity is not known. Trimming stripped 1 base from V and 10 bases from J, with 10 bases between. CDR3 length: 13 residues. The TCR cDNA carried a universal primer site and UMIs from 5'RACE template switching. TCRdb analysed the 5' RACE reads with MiXCR anew, one entry per CDR3 protein. The table records more than 350,000 distinct CDR3 sequences, 11% of them present only once. The material sequenced was PBMCs, taken on the day of the first yellow fever vaccination. The clonotype was recovered from a young man who received the YFV17D yellow fever vaccine. The chain employs TRBV12-3 or TRBV12-4 and TRBJ2-2; a possible D gene is TRBD2 (6 bases). The CDR3 loop is CASSLVLAEELFF. The CDR3 nucleotides are TGTGCCAGCAGTTTAGTACTAGCCGAGGAGCTGTTTTTT.